One sample yielded the 9 T cell receptor beta chains listed below, sequenced in a study of control samples from healthy donors and cancer patients (dated by TCRdb to about 2020). Libraries were prepared through the immunoSEQ multiplex PCR assay. TCRdb mirrors the immuneACCESS table, restricted to in-frame sequences. Some clones are absent from its copies; in checked studies, under half trace to an unresolved V gene, and the reason for the others is unknown. The sample table contains 91,000 or so clones; only one count was recorded for roughly nine tenths of them. The top ten clones comprise roughly 0.92% of the sample. The sample comprised blood. These receptors came from a woman in her twenties or thirties in good health.

This clone came up once. The chain couples TRBV19 to TRBJ2-1, with 14 nucleotides matching TRBD2. The germline CDR1 and CDR2 sequences are LNHDA and SQIVND (reference sequence). V dropped 5 bases and J dropped 10; count of bases not matched to a gene: 7. The CDR3 sequence is 15 residues long. The CDR3 DNA sequence: TGTGCCAGTAGTGGGGGGACTAGCGGGAGTCGCGAGCAGTTCTTC. Translation: CASSGGTSGSREQFF. The entire variable domain, with the rest obtained from reference TRBV19 and TRBJ2-1, is as follows: DGGITQSPKYLFRKEGQNVTLSCEQNLNHDAMYWYRQDPGQGLRLIYYSQIVNDFQKGDIAEGYSVSREKKESFPLTVTSAQKNPTAFYLCASSGGTSGSREQFFGPGTRLTVL.

The chain carries TRBV6-4 and TRBJ2-3; D may correspond to TRBD1 or TRBD2 (5 bases each). V was trimmed by 2 bases and J by 0 bases, leaving 9 bases between them. The CDR3 is 15 amino acids. Germline V lookup: CDR1 MRHNA, CDR2 SNTAGT. CDR3 amino acids: CASSDGGTSTDTQYF. The DNA for the CDR3 is TGTGCCAGCAGTGACGGGGGAACTAGCACAGATACGCAGTATTTT.

The chain combines TRBV4-2 with TRBJ2-2, with unresolved D. The CDR3 is 17 residues long. V lost 0 bases and J 0 bases, leaving 11 bases between the germline ends. The germline gives CDR1 LGHNA, CDR2 YNFKEQ. CDR3 coding DNA: TGTGCCAGCAGCCAAGAGCACTTTGGGGCGAACACCGGGGAGCTGTTTTTT. This codes for CASSQEHFGANTGELFF.

This sequence joins TRBV6-5 and TRBJ1-6, with a possible D match to TRBD1 (6 bases). The V end was cut by 5 bases, the J end by 9 bases, with 14 bases between. Germline CDR1 and CDR2: MNHEY and SVGAGI. This CDR3 has 14 residues. The CDR3 DNA follows: TGTGCCAGCAGTCCAACAGGGTCAGGTTCACCCCTCCACTTT. This translates into CASSPTGSGSPLHF.

The V and J genes are TRBV18 and TRBJ2-3; TRBD1 matches at 7 bases. Trimming at V came to 2 bases and at J to 2 bases, leaving 10 bases not matched to a gene. Germline loops: CDR1 KGHSH, CDR2 LQKENI. The CDR3 has 17 residues. CDR3 in DNA: TGTGCCAGCTCACCATCAAGTACAGGGGATTTCACAGATACGCAGTATTTT. Translated, it gives CASSPSSTGDFTDTQYF.

The rearrangement joins TRBV7-3 to TRBJ2-3, with D possibly being TRBD1 or TRBD2 (5 bases each). V was shortened by 5 bases and J by 6 bases, with 18 bases between the two germline ends. CDR3 length: 15 amino acids. Germline CDR1 is SGHTA and CDR2 is FQGTGA. The CDR3 is CASSLQGPGLDTQYF. The DNA of the CDR3 is TGTGCCAGCAGCCTCCAGGGTCCAGGACTGGATACGCAGTATTTT. Variable domain in full (rest from reference TRBV7-3 and TRBJ2-3): GAGVSQTPSNKVTEKGKYVELRCDPISGHTALYWYRQSLGQGPEFLIYFQGTGAADDSGLPNDRFFAVRPEGSVSTLKIQRTERGDSAVYLCASSLQGPGLDTQYFGPGTRLTVL.

This clone was detected only once. The gene calls are TRBV12-3 or TRBV12-4 and TRBJ1-2; no reliable D call. Deletions cut 6 bases from V and 3 bases from J, with 11 bases between. The CDR3 contains 13 residues. CDR3 sequence: CASSVTVDYGYTF. The CDR3 bases are TGTGCCAGCAGCGTCACAGTGGACTATGGCTACACCTTC.

The chain carries TRBV5-1 and TRBJ2-1; 10 bases line up with TRBD2. This CDR3 has 15 residues. Germline assignment: CDR1 SGHRS and CDR2 YFSETQ. V was clipped by 4 bases and J by 7 bases; unmatched bases: 8. CDR3 bases: TGCGCCAGCAGCCTCACCGGGACTAGCGAGAATGAGCAGTTCTTC. Its protein product is CASSLTGTSENEQFF.

The genes are TRBV5-1 and TRBJ1-2, with no clear D. Trimming took 2 bases from V and 2 from J, leaving 7 bases between them. Germline-derived CDR1 and CDR2 are SGHRS and YFSETQ. There are 13 residues in the CDR3. CDR3 bases: TGCGCCAGCAGCTTCGGGGAGAACTATGGCTACACCTTC. Translated: CASSFGENYGYTF.